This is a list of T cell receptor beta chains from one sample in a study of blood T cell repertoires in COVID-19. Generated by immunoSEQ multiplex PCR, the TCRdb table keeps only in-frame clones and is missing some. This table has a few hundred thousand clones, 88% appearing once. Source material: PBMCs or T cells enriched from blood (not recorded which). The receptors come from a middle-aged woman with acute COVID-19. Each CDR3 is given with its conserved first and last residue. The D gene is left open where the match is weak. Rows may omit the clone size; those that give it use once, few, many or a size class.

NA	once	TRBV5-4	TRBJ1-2	TGTGCCAGCAGCTTGGGCGGGGGCGATGGGTTTGGCTACACCTTC	CASSLGGGDGFGYTF
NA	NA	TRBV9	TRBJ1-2	TGTGCCAGCAGCCCTCCCCCCGGTGGCTACACCTTC	CASSPPPGGYTF
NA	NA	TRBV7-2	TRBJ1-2	TGTGCCAGCAGCTTAGGGACTCACTCGGGTGGCTACACCTTC	CASSLGTHSGGYTF
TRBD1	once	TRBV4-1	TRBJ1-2	TGCGCCAGCAGCCCCGGACAGGGGGCTAACTATGGCTACACCTTC	CASSPGQGANYGYTF
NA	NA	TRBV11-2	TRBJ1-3	TGTGCCAGCAGCTTAGATCTAGGCAGTGGGTCGGGAAACACCATATATTTT	CASSLDLGSGSGNTIYF
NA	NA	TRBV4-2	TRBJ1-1	TGTGCCAGCAACCAAGACGTCAACATGAACACTGAAGCTTTCTTT	CASNQDVNMNTEAFF
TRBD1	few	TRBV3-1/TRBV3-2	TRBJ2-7	TGTGCCAGCAGTCTAACGACAGGGCAGACCTACGAGCAGTACTTC	CASSLTTGQTYEQYF
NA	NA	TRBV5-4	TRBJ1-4	TGTGCCAGCAGCTCAGACACTTCAACTAATGAAAAACTGTTTTTT	CASSSDTSTNEKLFF
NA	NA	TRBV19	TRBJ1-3	TGTGCCAGTAGTTCTACTGGAAACACCATATATTTT	CASSSTGNTIYF
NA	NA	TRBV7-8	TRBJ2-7	TGTGCCAGCAGCCCCACAGGTCGCACCTACGAGCAGTACTTC	CASSPTGRTYEQYF
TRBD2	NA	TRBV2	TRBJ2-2	TGTGCCAGCAGTCCCGGGACTAGTACCGGGGAGCTGTTTTTT	CASSPGTSTGELFF
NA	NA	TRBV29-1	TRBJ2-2	TGCAGCGTTGAGGGTCGTCAGGGTTCTCCCACCGGGGAGCTGTTTTTT	CSVEGRQGSPTGELFF
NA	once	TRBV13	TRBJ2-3	TGTGCCAGCAGCCCTCTGGAGGGGTTTGGGACGCAGTATTTT	CASSPLEGFGTQYF
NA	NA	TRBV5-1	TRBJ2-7	TGCGCCAGCAGCCCCCTCGGGGGACGGGGCGAGCAGTACTTC	CASSPLGGRGEQYF
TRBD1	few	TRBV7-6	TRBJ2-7	TGTGCCAGCAGCAAGGACAGGGATCGCCCTTACGAGCAGTACTTC	CASSKDRDRPYEQYF
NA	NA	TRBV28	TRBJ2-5	TGTGCCAGCAGTCTACTCCCGCCGCAAGAGACCCAGTACTTC	CASSLLPPQETQYF
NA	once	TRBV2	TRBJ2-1	TGTGCCAGCACTCTCCTAGGCCGGGTAGGCAATGAGCAGTTCTTC	CASTLLGRVGNEQFF
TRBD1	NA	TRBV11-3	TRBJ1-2	TGTGCCAGCAAGGGACAGGATAACTATGGCTACACCTTC	CASKGQDNYGYTF
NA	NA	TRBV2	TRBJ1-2	TGTGCCAGCAGTGGCGCAGGGTACTTGTATGGCTACACCTTC	CASSGAGYLYGYTF
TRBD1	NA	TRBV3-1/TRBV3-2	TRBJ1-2	TGTGCCAGCAGCCAACGGACAGGTTCGTATGGCTACACCTTC	CASSQRTGSYGYTF
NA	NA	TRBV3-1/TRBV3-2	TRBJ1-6	TGTGCCAGCAGCCAAGGGACAGCCGGAACTGATTCACCCCTCCACTTT	CASSQGTAGTDSPLHF
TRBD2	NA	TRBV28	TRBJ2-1	TGTGCCAGCAGTCCCGGGGGACTAGCGGGGGACAATGAGCAGTTCTTC	CASSPGGLAGDNEQFF